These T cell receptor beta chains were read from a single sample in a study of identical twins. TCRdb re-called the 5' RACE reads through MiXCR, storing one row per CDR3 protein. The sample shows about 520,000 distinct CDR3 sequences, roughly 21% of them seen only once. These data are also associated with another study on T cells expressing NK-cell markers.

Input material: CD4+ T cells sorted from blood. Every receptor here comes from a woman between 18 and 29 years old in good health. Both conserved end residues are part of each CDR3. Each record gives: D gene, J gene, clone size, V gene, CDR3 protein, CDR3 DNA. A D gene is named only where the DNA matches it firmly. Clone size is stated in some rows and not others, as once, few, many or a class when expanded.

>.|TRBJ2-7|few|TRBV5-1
CASSLASRSRTPYEQYF
TGCGCCAGCAGCTTGGCCTCGCGATCGAGGACGCCATACGAGCAGTACTTC
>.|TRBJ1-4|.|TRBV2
CASSAFSGANEKLFF
TGTGCCAGCAGCGCTTTCTCGGGGGCTAATGAAAAACTGTTTTTT
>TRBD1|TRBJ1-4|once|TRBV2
CADKGRQGFATRTNEKLFF
TGTGCCGATAAAGGAAGACAGGGGTTTGCCACCCGGACTAATGAAAAACTGTTTTTT
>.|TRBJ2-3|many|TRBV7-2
CASSLAGWTQYF
TGTGCCAGCAGCTTAGCCGGATGGACGCAGTATTTT
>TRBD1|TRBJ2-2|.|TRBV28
CASSPSRGQGITGELFF
TGTGCCAGCAGTCCCTCGAGGGGACAGGGAATCACCGGGGAGCTGTTTTTT
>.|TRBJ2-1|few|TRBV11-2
CASSLAAAYNEQFF
TGTGCCAGCAGCTTAGCGGCAGCCTACAATGAGCAGTTCTTC
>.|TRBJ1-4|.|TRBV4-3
CASSRGQSNEKLFF
TGCGCCAGCAGCCGAGGACAGTCTAATGAAAAACTGTTTTTT
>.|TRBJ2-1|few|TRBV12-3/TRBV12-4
CASSEDRFNEQFF
TGTGCCAGCAGTGAAGACAGATTCAATGAGCAGTTCTTC
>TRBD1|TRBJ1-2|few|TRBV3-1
CASSRGQGGIIYGYTF
TGTGCCAGCAGTCGGGGACAGGGCGGGATCATCTATGGCTACACCTTC
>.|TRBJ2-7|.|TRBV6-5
CASSYYQGPSYEQYF
TGTGCCAGCAGTTACTATCAGGGGCCGTCCTACGAGCAGTACTTC
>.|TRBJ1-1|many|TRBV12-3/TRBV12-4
CASSLMGTEAFF
TGTGCCAGCAGTTTGATGGGGACTGAAGCTTTCTTT
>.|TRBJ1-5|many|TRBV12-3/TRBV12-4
CASSRETQPQHF
TGTGCCAGCAGCAGGGAAACTCAGCCCCAGCATTTT
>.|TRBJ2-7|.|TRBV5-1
CASSSRDTVYEQYF
TGCGCCAGCAGTTCCCGGGACACCGTCTACGAGCAGTACTTC